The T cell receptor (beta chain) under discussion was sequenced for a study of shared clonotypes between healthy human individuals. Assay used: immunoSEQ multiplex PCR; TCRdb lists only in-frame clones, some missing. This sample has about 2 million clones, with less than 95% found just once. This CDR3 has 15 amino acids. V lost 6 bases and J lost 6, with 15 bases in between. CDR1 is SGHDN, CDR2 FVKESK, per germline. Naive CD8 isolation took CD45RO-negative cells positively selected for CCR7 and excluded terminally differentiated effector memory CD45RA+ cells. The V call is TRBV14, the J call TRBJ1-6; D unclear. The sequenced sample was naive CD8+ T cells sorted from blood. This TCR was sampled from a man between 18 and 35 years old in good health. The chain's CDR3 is CASSVDLNGNSPLHF. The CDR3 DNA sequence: TGTGCCAGCAGTGTAGACTTGAATGGTAATTCACCCCTCCACTTT.